This T cell receptor (beta chain) was profiled in a study of OX40 agonist ivuxolimab in advanced cancers. Regarding the research as a whole: Ivuxolimab, which targeted the costimulatory receptor OX40 (CD134), was an agonistic, fully human IgG2 monoclonal antibody. Intravenous ivuxolimab was administered to patients every 2 weeks at six dose levels: 0.01, 0.1, 0.3, 1.5, 3 and 10 mg/kg. Among the approximately 50 dose-escalation patients, approximately 20 had hepatocellular carcinoma, approximately 15 melanoma, 9 renal cell carcinoma and 9 head and neck cancer. A male proportion of under 85% and a mean age of approximately 58 years, ranging from roughly 23 to 79, were recorded for the dose-escalation cohort. Prior anti-PD-1, anti-PD-L1 or anti-CTLA-4 therapy was permitted, and about 40% of dose-escalation patients had received checkpoint inhibitors. Three dose-escalation patients achieved partial responses, one with hepatocellular carcinoma and two with cutaneous melanoma. The point of sequencing TCRbeta in the periphery was to test whether ivuxolimab changed TCR sequence diversity and drove clonal T-cell expansion. The monotherapy dose-escalation portion (N of about 57 patients) of the phase I ivuxolimab trial is reported in the paper. Broader findings and caveats from the paper: Low levels of normalized T-cell clonal expansion were also shown by some nonresponding patients. At doses of 0.1 to 3.0 mg/kg, clonal expansion of both CD4+ and CD8+ T cells in blood was seen between baseline and week 6. In partial responders in the 0.1-3.0 mg/kg groups, normalized peripheral clonal expansion was found to be among the lowest, especially among CD8+ T cells. Antigen specificity was not determined for the clonally expanded peripheral T cells. After ivuxolimab, more expanded clones were found on average in CD8+ T cells than in CD4+ T cells.

Genomic DNA was isolated from the sorted cells so that the TCRbeta CDR3 region could be sequenced. The immunoSEQ Assay was used to sequence the TCRbeta CDR3 regions. The table was pulled from immuneACCESS by TCRdb, which kept in-frame rearrangements only. Such tables lose some clones; where checked, under half of the loss comes from unresolved V genes, and the rest has no known cause. This sample holds 65,000 to 75,000 clones; about four fifths were observed only once. The ten biggest clones cover approximately 6.8% of the sample. The CDR3 numbers 18 residues from cysteine through phenylalanine. Kept here is only the CDR3 DNA, which spans 54 bases and is read in frame from base 1. Based on the germline V gene, the CDR1 and CDR2 sequences are ENHRY and SYGVKD. V is cut back by 5 bases and J by 4 bases, with 17 bases in the junction unmatched. The trial excluded patients who had a history of autoimmune disease or who were on systemic immunosuppression. Peripheral blood for TCR sequencing was collected from all dose cohorts at baseline, on cycle 4 day 1, and on cycle 7 day 1. The samples were drawn from a first-in-human, open-label, multicenter phase I dose-escalation trial of ivuxolimab. Adults with locally advanced or metastatic melanoma, renal cell, hepatocellular, or head and neck squamous cell carcinoma were enrolled in the trial. Before TCR sequencing, CD4+ T cells and CD8+ T cells were sorted from peripheral blood as separate populations.

For this clone: The specificity of this receptor is unknown. Base qualities are not at hand, and no much larger clone is one base apart.

This TCR derives from an adult with an advanced solid tumor such as melanoma, head and neck, liver or kidney cancer. The source material was CD4+ or CD8+ T cells sorted from blood, sampled in a trial of the OX40 agonist ivuxolimab. The V and J genes are TRBV10-3 and TRBJ1-1, and TRBD1 aligns with 9 junction nucleotides. In nucleotides, the sequence is TGTGCCATCAGTACACACTTCTACAGGGGGCGGAACGGCACTGAAGCTTTCTTT. Its protein product is CAISTHFYRGRNGTEAFF.